This T cell receptor beta chain comes out of a study of preoperative IRX-2 immunotherapy in early breast cancer. Deletions cut 4 bases from V and 7 bases from J, with 21 bases between. The CDR3 has 16 residues. Germline lookup yields CDR1 SGHRS and CDR2 YFSETQ. Sequenced by immunoSEQ multiplex PCR; TCRdb stores in-frame clones only, minus some. The sample yields approximately 2,100 clones, around 66% seen once. Indicated treatment: preoperative locoregional IRX-2 cytokine immunotherapy. Preoperative locoregional IRX-2 cytokine immunotherapy was tested in the phase Ib source study. The chain is built from TRBV5-1 and TRBJ2-4, with D unclear. This sample comprised tumor tissue, obtained before IRX-2 immunotherapy. This receptor was taken from a human donor with breast cancer. In nucleotides, the CDR3 is TGCGCCAGCAGCCTGAGGAGATCACTAACTGAGAACATTCAGTACTTC. Its protein is CASSLRRSLTENIQYF.